The 9 T cell receptor beta chains given below trace back to one sample, sequenced in a study of PD-1 blockade in classical Hodgkin lymphoma. Generated by immunoSEQ multiplex PCR, the TCRdb table keeps only in-frame clones and is missing some. The table has about 110,000 clones, about 89% seen once; the top ten hold approximately 20%. No patient escaped relapse after autologous stem cell transplantation, and brentuximab vedotin exposure varied. Sequenced material: peripheral blood mononuclear cells (PBMCs), taken before the second cycle of nivolumab. These receptors all stem from a human donor with classical Hodgkin lymphoma.

This chain links TRBV5-1 with TRBJ2-4; 7 bases are a match to TRBD1. J gave up 0 bases and V 4 bases, and 7 bases lay outside the gene matches. The germline CDR1 and CDR2 sequences are SGHRS and YFSETQ. This CDR3 contains 16 residues. CDR3: CASSNGDRLAKNIQYF. As DNA, the CDR3 is TGCGCCAGCAGCAATGGGGACAGACTAGCCAAAAACATTCAGTACTTC.

This rearrangement joins TRBV4-3 to TRBJ2-5; possibly TRBD1 for D (6 bases). The germline V gene has CDR1 LGHNA and CDR2 YSLEER. CDR3 length: 14 residues. Trimming shortened V by 2 bases and J by 1 base, and 8 bases separated the two germline ends. The CDR3 coding sequence is TGCGCCAGCAGCCAAAACAGGGCCCAAGAGACCCAGTACTTC. This gives the protein CASSQNRAQETQYF.

This clone was observed once. This rearrangement joins TRBV28 to TRBJ1-4; 7 bases are a match to TRBD1. The CDR3 sequence is 14 residues long. J was trimmed by 8 bases and V by 5 bases; bases with no gene match: 8. Germline loops: CDR1 MDHEN, CDR2 SYDVKM. As DNA, the CDR3 is TGTGCCAGCAGTCCGACAGGGATTGAGGAAAAACTGTTTTTT. The encoded protein is CASSPTGIEEKLFF.

The chain employs TRBV15 and TRBJ2-5, with TRBD2 identical over 12 bases. CDR1 is LNHNV, CDR2 YYDKDF, per germline (reference sequence). The CDR3 consists of 14 residues. V was clipped by 8 bases and J by 5 bases; unmatched bases: 6. This chain's CDR3 is CATLLTSGSETQYF. The DNA for the CDR3 is TGTGCCACCCTATTGACTAGCGGGAGTGAGACCCAGTACTTC. The variable domain in full, completed from reference TRBV15 and TRBJ2-5, reads DAMVIQNPRYQVTQFGKPVTLSCSQTLNHNVMYWYQQKSSQAPKLLFHYYDKDFNNEADTPDNFQSRRPNTSFCFLDIRSPGLGDTAMYLCATLLTSGSETQYFGPGTRLLVL.

The chain employs TRBV6-1 and TRBJ1-5; no clear D. The CDR3 length is 13 residues. The V gene's germline CDR1 is MNHNS and CDR2 SASEGT. The ends were cut back, 6 bases at V and 3 bases at J, with 9 bases in the middle. The CDR3: CASSNDLNQPQHF. CDR3 DNA sequence: TGTGCCAGCAGCAACGACCTCAATCAGCCCCAGCATTTT.

This clone has a single count. The chain joins TRBV4-1 to TRBJ2-7, with 8 bases matching TRBD1. V dropped 5 bases and J dropped 5; count of bases not matched to a gene: 11. Germline V gives CDR1 MGHRA, CDR2 YSYEKL. The CDR3 covers 15 residues. The chain's CDR3 is CASSYSGRGRDEQYF. The DNA of the CDR3 is TGCGCCAGCAGCTACTCAGGCAGGGGGCGAGACGAGCAGTACTTC.

The genes are TRBV4-1 and TRBJ2-3; TRBD2 is a possible D gene (5 bases). CDR1 and CDR2 from the germline V gene are MGHRA and YSYEKL. The CDR3 spans 15 residues. V lost 4 bases to trimming and J lost 0 bases, with 11 bases between them. The DNA of the CDR3 is TGCGCCAGCAGCCTCCTTGGACTCAGCACAGATACGCAGTATTTT. Its protein is CASSLLGLSTDTQYF.

The sample holds a few counts of this clone. The chain combines TRBV7-2 with TRBJ2-7; D may be TRBD2 (6 bases). The germline CDR1 and CDR2 sequences are SGHTA and FQGNSA. V gave up 4 bases and J gave up 4 bases, with 17 bases separating them. This CDR3 is built from 15 residues. CDR3 region: CASSYPGSSDYEQYF. CDR3 bases: TGTGCCAGCAGCTACCCCGGGAGCTCAGATTACGAGCAGTACTTC.

J is TRBJ2-1 and V is TRBV28; D might be TRBD1 (6 bases). The CDR3 totals 16 residues. Trimming took off 6 bases at V and 5 bases at J, with 20 bases between the two ends. CDR1 and CDR2 (germline): MDHEN, SYDVKM. The CDR3 DNA sequence: TGTGCCAGCAGAGTTCAGGGGTTCACACGAGACAATGAGCAGTTCTTC. Its protein product is CASRVQGFTRDNEQFF.